This T cell receptor beta chain was sequenced in a study of T cell responses to AZD1222 COVID-19 vaccine. Profiling relied on immunoSEQ multiplex PCR, and the TCRdb table lists in-frame clones only, not all of them. The data contain some 120,000 clones, about nine tenths of them seen just once; the ten biggest clones take up 15% to 20%. The study, taken as a whole, reports: In all cases, repertoires were sampled only after the peak T cell response. Seropositive at baseline were only a handful of AZD1222 recipients.

With regard to this clone: As yet, its antigen is unknown. Other nucleotide sequences in the sample specify the same CDR3.

The sample was peripheral blood, taken on day 0 of MenACWY control vaccination. This sequence originates from an adult in good health.

The CDR3 protein is CASSLGLAGNTGELFF. The CDR3 DNA follows: TGCGCCAGCAGCTTGGGACTAGCGGGAAACACCGGGGAGCTGTTTTTT. V is TRBV5-1 and J is TRBJ2-2; 11 bases agree with TRBD2. This CDR3 is built from 16 residues. V lost 0 bases and J lost 2; bases outside the gene matches: 0. Germline V gene lookup returns CDR1 SGHRS and CDR2 YFSETQ.